One sample yielded the 11 T cell receptor beta chains listed below, sequenced in a study of regulatory dendritic cells for organ transplantation (dated by TCRdb to the late 2010s). Libraries were built with the immunoSEQ multiplex PCR assay. TCRdb took over this immuneACCESS table, retaining in-frame rearrangements with V and J assigned. Such tables are incomplete; in checked studies, under half of the missing clones stem from an unresolved V gene, and the remainder is unexplained. The sample table contains some 29,000 clones; only one count was recorded for roughly 85% of them. The ten largest make up less than 0.11% of the sample. The sequenced sample consisted of naive CD4+ T cells from blood. This specimen's cell subset or site label, per the study, means: CD45RA+ naive T cells. These receptors were collected from a human donor in good health.

The rearrangement joins TRBV6-1 to TRBJ1-5; D possibly corresponds to TRBD1 (6 bases). The V gene lost 5 bases and the J gene lost 6 bases, with 17 bases spanning the gap. The CDR3 sequence is 15 residues long. Germline loops: CDR1 MNHNS, CDR2 SASEGT. The CDR3 DNA is TGTGCCAGCAGTCTCGACAGGAGCTGGAGTCAGCCCCAGCATTTT. Its protein is CASSLDRSWSQPQHF.

The chain combines TRBV6-1 with TRBJ2-3; the match to TRBD2 covers 12 bases. The CDR3 consists of 16 residues. V was pared by 0 bases and J by 6 bases, with 4 bases of the junction left unmatched. CDR1 is MNHNS and CDR2 is SASEGT in the germline V gene. Written as DNA, the CDR3 is TGTGCCAGCAGTGAAGCACTAGCGGGGGGACATGATACGCAGTATTTT. Amino acid sequence: CASSEALAGGHDTQYF.

This clone appeared a few times. The CDR3 sequence: CATFSSRGGELFF. CDR3 nucleotide sequence: TGCGCCACCTTTAGTTCCCGCGGCGGGGAGCTGTTTTTT. The J gene is TRBJ2-2, the V gene TRBV10-2; D unclear. The CDR3 totals 13 residues. Germline-derived CDR1 and CDR2 are WSHSY and SAAADI. The V gene lost 10 bases and the J gene lost 7 bases, with 16 bases spanning the gap.

The chain couples TRBV27 to TRBJ2-5; D might be TRBD2 (5 bases). Germline V CDR1 and CDR2: MNHEY, SMNVEV (reference sequence). The length of the CDR3 is 14 residues. Trimming stripped 10 bases from V and 4 bases from J, with 19 bases between. In DNA form, the CDR3 reads TGTGCCACACGAGGGAGTCTACTTGGAGAGACCCAGTACTTC. The encoded protein is CATRGSLLGETQYF.

The chain is built from TRBV5-1 and TRBJ2-1; 7 nucleotides agree with TRBD2. Germline trimming cut 1 base from V and 4 bases from J; bases unmatched to any gene: 2. The CDR3 covers 14 residues. Per germline, CDR1 SGHRS and CDR2 YFSETQ. The CDR3 region is CASSLRGGYNEQFF. The CDR3 DNA reads as TGCGCCAGCAGCTTGCGCGGGGGATACAATGAGCAGTTCTTC.

This clone was seen just once. The chain combines TRBV4-2 with TRBJ2-5, with 7 bases lining up with TRBD2. The CDR3 length is 17 residues. The junction had 12 bases not matched to a gene; V was cut back by 0 bases and J by 5 bases. Per germline, CDR1 LGHNA and CDR2 YNFKEQ. The CDR3 protein is CASSQDTGWGGRETQYF. For the CDR3, the DNA is TGTGCCAGCAGCCAAGATACCGGGTGGGGGGGTCGCGAGACCCAGTACTTC.

The rearrangement uses TRBV5-5 and TRBJ2-2; D might be TRBD1 (5 bases). Trimming removed 5 bases at V and 1 base at J, with 12 bases between. The CDR3 is 15 amino acids. Germline V gene sequence: CDR1 SGHKS, CDR2 YYEKEE (reference sequence). The CDR3 DNA reads as TGTGCCAGCAGGCATCGGACACGGAACACCGGGGAGCTGTTTTTT. It is translated as CASRHRTRNTGELFF.

The chain carries TRBV5-6 and TRBJ2-5, with D maybe TRBD2 (6 bases). The CDR3 length is 14 residues. Germline CDR1 and CDR2: SGHDT and YYEEEE. Trimming removed 0 bases from V and 5 bases from J, with 11 bases in between. The CDR3 reads CASSLGAGRETQYF. The DNA of the CDR3 is TGTGCCAGCAGCTTGGGGGCGGGAAGGGAGACCCAGTACTTC.

V usage is TRBV19 and J usage is TRBJ1-5; 10 bases are shared with TRBD1. The CDR3 covers 13 residues. Germline V gene sequence: CDR1 LNHDA, CDR2 SQIVND (reference sequence). Trimming took 6 bases from V and 6 from J; bases not matched to a gene: 2. The CDR3 region has the DNA TGTGCCAGTAGCCGGGACAGGGGTCAGCCCCAGCATTTT. This sequence encodes CASSRDRGQPQHF.

The chain links TRBV7-2 to TRBJ2-7; 12 bases match TRBD2. Germline values: CDR1 SGHTA, CDR2 FQGNSA. CDR3 length equals 15 residues. V lost 4 bases and J lost 6; bases outside the gene matches: 7. The CDR3 bases are TGTGCCAGCAGCTGGGCTAGCGGGGGGGCCTCCGAGCAGTACTTC. As protein: CASSWASGGASEQYF.

V usage is TRBV6-5 and J usage is TRBJ2-3; D may be TRBD2 (6 bases). CDR3 length: 15 amino acids. The V end lost 2 bases, the J end lost 5 bases, and 14 bases lay between the germline ends. Germline CDR1 reads MNHEY; CDR2 reads SVGAGI. CDR3 DNA: TGTGCCAGCAGTTACCGGGGACTGATTGGAGATACGCAGTATTTT. It is translated as CASSYRGLIGDTQYF.